In this sample, the clone carrying this T cell receptor beta chain turned up many times. This specimen belongs to a study of T cells in Graves' hyperthyroidism and ophthalmopathy. From RNA transcripts, TCR beta CDR3 regions were amplified. Primed by the HTBI set, a first-round RT-PCR was run on the TCR CDR3. TCRdb analysed the multiplex PCR reads with MiXCR anew, one entry per CDR3 protein. Among about 200,000 distinct CDR3 sequences listed, around a sixth were seen once. This CDR3 spans 15 amino acids. Germline assignment: CDR1 DFQATT and CDR2 SNEGSKA (reference sequence). Trimming took off 0 bases at V and 3 bases at J, with 14 bases between the two ends.

Sequencing input: blood. The source is a woman aged 45-59 years with Graves' hyperthyroidism. The chain combines TRBV20-1 with TRBJ1-1; TRBD1 is a possible D gene (5 bases). For the CDR3, the DNA is TGCAGTGCTAGAGATATGGCAGGAGGGGACACTGAAGCTTTCTTT. The encoded protein is CSARDMAGGDTEAFF.